This paragraph reports one T cell receptor (beta chain). The entry originates in a study of Ad26.COV2.S vaccination and SARS-CoV-2 variants. Study in general: The authors gave Ad26.COV2.S intramuscularly, either once or twice 56 days apart.

Here immunoSEQ multiplex PCR was the method, and the copy in TCRdb shows in-frame clones only, minus some. Of 350,000 to 500,000 clones listed, roughly 90% are singletons. Regarding treatment: 19 received Ad26.COV2.S at low or high dose, single or two shots; 5 received placebo; per-sample allocation not given. All samples were drawn on day 63, counting from the first vaccine or placebo injection. Germline V lookup: CDR1 MGHDK, CDR2 SYGVNS. The CDR3 spans 16 residues. J was trimmed by 5 bases and V by 3 bases; bases with no gene match: 8. Material: peripheral blood, obtained in a trial of Ad26.COV2.S vaccine versus placebo. The genes are TRBV25-1 and TRBJ2-2; 8 nucleotides match TRBD1. The sequence came from a person between 18 and 60 years old who received the Ad26.COV2.S COVID-19 vaccine or a placebo. The CDR3 nucleotides are TGTGCCAGCAGTGATGCCAGACAGGGGAGGACCGGGGAGCTGTTTTTT. Amino acids: CASSDARQGRTGELFF.